The 28 T cell receptor beta chains below all came from one sample that was sequenced in a study of cytomegalovirus exposure and HLA in healthy donors. PCR employed 60 Vbeta and 13 Jbeta primers. Clones were read by immunoSEQ multiplex PCR, and TCRdb kept only the in-frame ones, dropping some. Among about 140,000 clones listed, less than 80% were seen once. The material sequenced was PBMCs. These receptors were obtained from a man aged 35 to 55 in good health and CMV-seropositive.

This chain connects TRBV5-3 to TRBJ1-5; 7 positions agree with TRBD1. TRBV5-3 is labeled an ORF, and its function is uncertain. The CDR3 covers 17 residues. V was pared by 4 bases and J by 0 bases, with 10 bases of the junction left unmatched. The CDR3 spells CARSRGTAKYSNQPQHF. DNA of the CDR3: TGTGCCAGAAGCCGAGGGACAGCCAAATATAGCAATCAGCCCCAGCATTTT.

CDR3 nucleotide sequence: TGTGCCAGCAGCTCCCTGGACAGGGCGCGGGGCTACACCTTC. It translates to CASSSLDRARGYTF. This chain joins TRBV5-6 and TRBJ1-2; 8 bases match TRBD1. V lost 3 bases to trimming and J lost 8 bases; unmatched junction nucleotides: 9. The CDR3 is made up of 14 amino acids. Germline loops: CDR1 SGHDT, CDR2 YYEEEE.

The CDR3 loop reads CASSFGGTRLDEQYF. The CDR3 coding sequence is TGTGCCAGCAGCTTTGGTGGGACTAGATTAGACGAGCAGTACTTC. The rearrangement uses TRBV5-4 and TRBJ2-7; 8 bases are shared with TRBD2. Germline V gene sequence: CDR1 SGHNT, CDR2 YYREEE (reference sequence). Unmatched junction bases numbered 9, after V lost 2 bases and J lost 5 bases. The CDR3 has 15 amino acids.

This chain connects TRBV19 to TRBJ1-3, with no clear D. Germline V CDR1 and CDR2: LNHDA, SQIVND (reference sequence). V was clipped by 6 bases and J by 4 bases, with 13 bases between them. The CDR3 sequence is 14 residues long. CDR3 protein: CASSPDRGGNTIYF. The CDR3 DNA is TGTGCCAGTAGCCCCGATCGGGGAGGAAACACCATATATTTT. Looking up the rest from reference TRBV19 and TRBJ1-3 gives the full variable domain: DGGITQSPKYLFRKEGQNVTLSCEQNLNHDAMYWYRQDPGQGLRLIYYSQIVNDFQKGDIAEGYSVSREKKESFPLTVTSAQKNPTAFYLCASSPDRGGNTIYFGEGSWLTVV.

The chain employs TRBV2 and TRBJ2-7; 9 nucleotides agree with TRBD1. The CDR3 covers 14 residues. J was trimmed by 5 bases and V by 8 bases; bases with no gene match: 10. Germline V gene sequence: CDR1 SNHLY, CDR2 FYNNEI. The CDR3 DNA follows: TGTGCCAGCGGAACCGGGACAGGGAGTAACGAGCAGTACTTC. Amino acids: CASGTGTGSNEQYF.

This clone occurred once. The chain combines TRBV10-3 with TRBJ1-5; tentative D call: TRBD1 (5 bases). Germline lookup yields CDR1 ENHRY and CDR2 SYGVKD. This CDR3 region has 14 residues. With 4 bases removed from V and 3 bases from J, the gap between germline ends came to 10 bases. CDR3 sequence reads: CAISVGRDNQPQHF. The CDR3 DNA follows: TGTGCCATCAGTGTGGGCAGGGACAATCAGCCCCAGCATTTT.

CDR3 in amino acids: CAISPRGTSGFEQYF. The CDR3 DNA follows: TGTGCCATCAGTCCACGGGGGACTAGCGGGTTTGAGCAGTACTTC. The chain combines TRBV10-3 with TRBJ2-7; 12 nucleotides match TRBD2. The CDR3 is 15 residues long. CDR1 ENHRY and CDR2 SYGVKD come from the germline V gene. J lost 7 bases, V lost 5 bases, and 9 bases had no gene match.

V gene TRBV7-9 combines with J gene TRBJ1-1; no definite D call. From germline, CDR1 is SEHNR and CDR2 FQNEAQ (reference sequence). Between the trimmed V and J ends, which lost 5 bases and 1 base, there was a span of 14 bases. The length of the CDR3 is 15 residues. CDR3 DNA: TGTGCCAGCAGCCCCGCCGTGGGGAGGAACACTGAAGCTTTCTTT. Translation: CASSPAVGRNTEAFF.

About this clone: Additional DNA sequences in this sample encode the identical CDR3. The V gene is TRBV5-1, the J gene TRBJ1-2; the match to TRBD1 covers 7 bases. This CDR3 is built from 15 residues. Germline lookup yields CDR1 SGHRS and CDR2 YFSETQ. Losses at the gene ends were 8 bases for V and 1 base for J; bases not matched to a gene: 11. The CDR3 nucleotides are TGCGCCAGTAGCCCCCAAGCAGGGGGTAACTATGGCTACACCTTC. Protein sequence: CASSPQAGGNYGYTF.

V usage is TRBV19 and J usage is TRBJ1-5; possible D gene TRBD1, 5 bases. The CDR3 consists of 15 residues. Deletions cut 3 bases from V and 3 bases from J, with 12 bases between. Germline V gene data show CDR1 as LNHDA and CDR2 as SQIVND (reference sequence). For the CDR3, the DNA is TGTGCCAGTAGTATGGAGCAGGGCCCCAATCAGCCCCAGCATTTT. This gives the protein CASSMEQGPNQPQHF.

The chain employs TRBV18 and TRBJ2-7, with TRBD1 matching over 10 bases. Germline V gene lookup returns CDR1 KGHSH and CDR2 LQKENI. CDR3 length equals 14 residues. After removal of 3 bases from V and 2 bases from J, the junction contained 1 base not matched to a gene. This CDR3 reads CASSPDRGPYEQYF. CDR3 sequence (DNA): TGTGCCAGCTCACCCGACAGGGGGCCCTACGAGCAGTACTTC.

The chain has TRBV10-3 and TRBJ2-1; 15 bases map to TRBD2. Germline V lookup: CDR1 ENHRY, CDR2 SYGVKD. The CDR3 covers 16 residues. J lost 9 bases, V lost 5 bases, and 8 bases had no gene match. This CDR3 is CAISYLGLAGGGEQFF. The CDR3 coding sequence is TGTGCCATCAGTTATCTTGGACTAGCGGGAGGGGGTGAGCAGTTCTTC.

V is TRBV10-2 and J is TRBJ2-7, with 10 bases matching TRBD2. CDR1 and CDR2 (germline): WSHSY, SAAADI. The CDR3 totals 16 residues. J gave up 1 base and V 4 bases, and 7 bases lay outside the gene matches. For the CDR3, the DNA is TGCGCCAGCAGTGCTCTGGTAGCGGGAGGATCCTACGAGCAGTACTTC. Amino acid sequence: CASSALVAGGSYEQYF.

This rearrangement joins TRBV29-1 to TRBJ2-5; D gene unclear. The V end lost 4 bases, the J end lost 0 bases, and 6 bases lay between the germline ends. The germline V gene has CDR1 SQVTM and CDR2 ANQGSEA. This CDR3 spans 12 amino acids. The CDR3 protein is CSVAQNQETQYF. DNA for the CDR3: TGCAGCGTTGCACAGAACCAAGAGACCCAGTACTTC.

This clone was observed once. The chain uses TRBV7-2 and TRBJ2-1; D gene ambiguous. CDR3 size: 13 residues. Germline V gene sequence: CDR1 SGHTA, CDR2 FQGNSA. The germline V and J ends were trimmed by 0 bases and 7 bases, with 7 bases remaining between them. DNA for the CDR3: TGTGCCAGCAGCTTAGCGCGGCAGAATGAGCAGTTCTTC. It specifies CASSLARQNEQFF.

The rearrangement joins TRBV19 to TRBJ2-4; maybe TRBD2 (5 bases). V gave up 3 bases and J gave up 7 bases, with 13 bases separating them. CDR1 and CDR2 (germline): LNHDA, SQIVND (reference sequence). The CDR3 extends over 14 amino acids. The chain's CDR3 is CASSILDPGNIQYF. In DNA form, the CDR3 reads TGTGCCAGTAGTATCTTGGACCCGGGGAACATTCAGTACTTC.

J is TRBJ2-1 and V is TRBV19; weak D call: TRBD2 (6 bases). V lost 1 base and J lost 10, with 17 bases in between. CDR3 length equals 15 residues. CDR1 LNHDA and CDR2 SQIVND come from the germline V gene (reference sequence). The CDR3 DNA reads as TGTGCCAGTAGTATAGTGGTCCAGGGTGGAGGGGAGCAGTTCTTC. This encodes CASSIVVQGGGEQFF.

The chain uses TRBV7-2 and TRBJ1-2, with D possibly TRBD1 on 5 matching bases. Between the trimmed V and J ends, which lost 1 base and 3 bases, there was a span of 12 bases. The CDR3 spans 15 residues. The germline gives CDR1 SGHTA, CDR2 FQGNSA. The CDR3, as DNA: TGTGCCAGCAGCTTAGGGTCGGGGGGGGACTATGGCTACACCTTC. As protein: CASSLGSGGDYGYTF. Complete variable domain (other parts from reference TRBV7-2 and TRBJ1-2): GAGVSQSPSNKVTEKGKDVELRCDPISGHTALYWYRQSLGQGLEFLIYFQGNSAPDKSGLPSDRFSAERTGGSVSTLTIQRTQQEDSAVYLCASSLGSGGDYGYTFGSGTRLTVV.

CDR3 residues: CASSPESAEAFF. In DNA, the CDR3 is TGTGCCAGTAGTCCCGAGTCGGCTGAAGCTTTCTTT. This chain uses TRBV19 with TRBJ1-1; no firm D call. Deletions cut 5 bases from V and 6 bases from J, with 10 bases between. The germline V gene has CDR1 LNHDA and CDR2 SQIVND (reference sequence). This CDR3 comprises 12 residues. Full variable domain (rest looked up from reference TRBV19 and TRBJ1-1): DGGITQSPKYLFRKEGQNVTLSCEQNLNHDAMYWYRQDPGQGLRLIYYSQIVNDFQKGDIAEGYSVSREKKESFPLTVTSAQKNPTAFYLCASSPESAEAFFGQGTRLTVV.

The genes are TRBV7-2 and TRBJ1-2, with a weak D call TRBD1 (6 bases). The V and J ends lost 5 bases and 8 bases respectively, with 12 bases between them. From germline, CDR1 is SGHTA and CDR2 FQGNSA. The CDR3 covers 12 residues. CDR3 coding DNA: TGTGCCAGCAGCAGCTCAGGGGTGGGCTACACCTTC. As protein: CASSSSGVGYTF.

The chain links TRBV27 to TRBJ2-1, with 8 bases lining up with TRBD1. Trimming removed 5 bases from V and 6 bases from J; junction bases left unmatched: 6. Germline CDR1 and CDR2: MNHEY and SMNVEV (reference sequence). The CDR3 runs 14 residues. CDR3 DNA: TGTGCCAGCAGTAGGGACAGGACGGTCAATGAGCAGTTCTTC. This translates into CASSRDRTVNEQFF.

The rearrangement links TRBV5-1 to TRBJ2-5; TRBD2 might be the D (5 bases). The ends were cut back, 6 bases at V and 4 bases at J, with 16 bases in the middle. CDR3 length: 14 residues. CDR1 is SGHRS and CDR2 is YFSETQ in the germline V gene. CDR3 region: CASTWTSAGETQYF. CDR3 nucleotide sequence: TGCGCCAGCACTTGGACCTCCGCGGGAGAGACCCAGTACTTC. Full variable domain (rest looked up from reference TRBV5-1 and TRBJ2-5): KAGVTQTPRYLIKTRGQQVTLSCSPISGHRSVSWYQQTPGQGLQFLFEYFSETQRNKGNFPGRFSGRQFSNSRSEMNVSTLELGDSALYLCASTWTSAGETQYFGPGTRLLVL.

The V gene is TRBV6-5, the J gene TRBJ2-7, with D possibly TRBD1 on 6 matching bases. The germline CDR1 and CDR2 sequences are MNHEY and SVGAGI. CDR3 size: 13 residues. Trimming stripped 8 bases from V and 7 bases from J, with 18 bases between. The CDR3 region has the DNA TGTGCCAGCCGGGACACCCTATTCCTGGAGCAGTACTTC. Its translation: CASRDTLFLEQYF.

The V call is TRBV13, the J call TRBJ1-5; 7 nucleotides match TRBD1. The germline CDR1 and CDR2 sequences are PRHDT and FYEKMQ (reference sequence). V shed 0 bases, J shed 3 bases, and the junction held 5 bases outside the gene matches. The CDR3 length is 16 residues. CDR3 DNA: TGTGCCAGCAGCTTAGGACAGGGGATTCCCAATCAGCCCCAGCATTTT. It encodes CASSLGQGIPNQPQHF.

In DNA form, the CDR3 reads TGTGCCACCAGCAGGACAGGGGGGGACGGGGAGCTGTTTTTT. This translates into CATSRTGGDGELFF. The chain couples TRBV15 to TRBJ2-2; 9 bases match TRBD1. Germline V gene data show CDR1 as LNHNV and CDR2 as YYDKDF (reference sequence). V lost 3 bases, J lost 7 bases, and 3 bases stayed unmatched. The CDR3 is 14 residues long.

In the case of this clone: Other DNA sequences in the same sample also yield this CDR3. The V and J genes are TRBV5-1 and TRBJ1-2, with 7 bases lining up with TRBD1. Unmatched junction bases numbered 3, after V lost 0 bases and J lost 4 bases. Looked up from germline, CDR1 is SGHRS and CDR2 is YFSETQ. The CDR3 runs 14 residues. CDR3 nucleotide sequence: TGCGCCAGCAGCTTGGGCCAGGGGGGCTATGGCTACACCTTC. It specifies CASSLGQGGYGYTF. The entire variable domain, with the rest obtained from reference TRBV5-1 and TRBJ1-2, is as follows: KAGVTQTPRYLIKTRGQQVTLSCSPISGHRSVSWYQQTPGQGLQFLFEYFSETQRNKGNFPGRFSGRQFSNSRSEMNVSTLELGDSALYLCASSLGQGGYGYTFGSGTRLTVV.

The chain combines TRBV5-5 with TRBJ1-2, with a possible D match to TRBD1 (6 bases). V gave up 4 bases and J gave up 7 bases, with 17 bases separating them. Per germline, CDR1 SGHKS and CDR2 YYEKEE (reference sequence). CDR3 length: 14 residues. CDR3 loop: CASSEPRGAGGYTF. As DNA, the CDR3 is TGTGCCAGCAGCGAACCTCGGGGGGCGGGTGGCTACACCTTC.

In its sample, this clone was seen once. The chain links TRBV6-5 to TRBJ2-1; 14 nucleotides match TRBD2. CDR1 MNHEY and CDR2 SVGAGI come from the germline V gene. V was clipped by 0 bases and J by 14 bases; unmatched bases: 6. This CDR3 comprises 15 residues. The CDR3 region is CASSYSGTSGRKKFF. As DNA, the CDR3 is TGTGCCAGCAGTTACTCCGGGACTAGCGGGAGAAAGAAGTTCTTC.